This record covers a single T cell receptor (beta chain). Its matching antigen is unknown. Since all of the isolated RNA was reverse transcribed, expressed TCRB transcripts were what got sequenced. Profiling relied on immunoSEQ multiplex PCR, and the TCRdb table lists in-frame clones only, not all of them. Of 140,000 to 150,000 clones in the sample, 48% were seen once. The sample originates from a study of beta chain features in type 1 diabetes. Study conclusions and caveats: Whether HLA type affects TCRB rearrangement stayed undetermined in the present work. For cells with high TCR expression, cDNA sequencing could yield over-representation. Comparison showed that naive, central memory and Treg TCRB repertoires appeared more similar among patients than among healthy donors.

Germline lookup yields CDR1 SGHTA and CDR2 FQGTGA. This CDR3 is 18 amino acids long. V dropped 5 bases and J dropped 4; count of bases not matched to a gene: 9. This sequence was found in a young man in good health. This sequence joins TRBV7-3 and TRBJ2-6; 12 bases fit TRBD1. The sequenced sample consisted of Tregs from blood. CDR3 sequence: CASSPWGQGAEGANVLTF. CDR3 nucleotide sequence: TGTGCCAGCAGCCCCTGGGGACAGGGGGCGGAGGGGGCCAACGTCCTGACTTTC.